The rows below give T cell receptor beta chains drawn from one sample of a study of PD-1 blockade in classical Hodgkin lymphoma. Profiled with immunoSEQ multiplex PCR; TCRdb holds only in-frame clones, not every one. This table holds approximately 6,700 clones, almost 85% found once. The sequenced sample was peripheral blood mononuclear cells (PBMCs), obtained at baseline. All receptors come from a human donor with classical Hodgkin lymphoma. Both conserved end residues are part of each CDR3. The D gene is left open where the match is weak. Rows may omit the clone size; those that give it use once, few, many or a size class.

>TRBV5-1|TRBJ1-4|.|few
TGCGCCAGCAGCTTGGTTTCCGCAACTAATGAAAAACTGTTTTTT
CASSLVSATNEKLFF
>TRBV7-9|TRBJ1-2|TRBD1|.
TGTGCCAGCAGCTTGTCAGGGGGCTTGAGGGGCTACACCTTC
CASSLSGGLRGYTF
>TRBV14|TRBJ2-3|.|.
TGTGCCAGCAGCCAAGTGGGGGGACGCAATACGCAGTATTTT
CASSQVGGRNTQYF
>TRBV6-1|TRBJ2-1|.|once
TGTGCCAGCAGTGGGCCCCATGGGTCACGTAACAATGAGCAGTTCTTC
CASSGPHGSRNNEQFF
>TRBV10-2|TRBJ2-7|.|once
TGCGCCAGTGGGAGGGGGCGCACCTACGAGCAGTACTTC
CASGRGRTYEQYF
>TRBV5-1|TRBJ2-1|.|.
TGCGCCAGCAGCTTGGTAGGGGGAGCAGCATACAATGAGCAGTTCTTC
CASSLVGGAAYNEQFF
>TRBV11-3|TRBJ2-5|TRBD2|.
TGTGCCAGCAGAACTGGACGGACTAGCGGGAGGTTACAAGAGACCCAGTACTTC
CASRTGRTSGRLQETQYF
>TRBV2|TRBJ2-4|.|.
TGTGCCAGCAGTTCAAGCTGGGGGAAAAAAAACATTCAGTACTTC
CASSSSWGKKNIQYF
>TRBV19|TRBJ1-1|TRBD1|.
TGTGCCACGAAAATCTCGGACAGGGGGCACACTGAAGCTTTCTTT
CATKISDRGHTEAFF
>TRBV28|TRBJ1-5|.|.
TGTGCCAGCAGCCCACCCGACAGGTCGAGAGGATGGAATCAGCCCCAGCATTTT
CASSPPDRSRGWNQPQHF
>TRBV27|TRBJ1-6|.|.
TGTGCCAGCAGTCCAATCTTGTCGGGTGGGGGGACGCAGAATTCACCCCTCCACTTT
CASSPILSGGGTQNSPLHF
>TRBV19|TRBJ1-6|TRBD1|few
TGTGCCAGCTCGGACAGGGTTAGCTCCTATAATTCACCCCTCCACTTT
CASSDRVSSYNSPLHF
>TRBV19|TRBJ1-4|.|.
TGTGCCACACTTGACGGAAATGAAAAACTGTTTTTT
CATLDGNEKLFF
>TRBV4-2|TRBJ1-4|.|.
TGTGCCAGCAGCCGCGTATTCCCAACTAATGAAAAACTGTTTTTT
CASSRVFPTNEKLFF
>TRBV18|TRBJ2-5|.|once
TGTGCCAGCTCAACGCGACAGGGAGGTGCAGAGACCCAGTACTTC
CASSTRQGGAETQYF
>TRBV6-6|TRBJ2-1|TRBD2|.
TGTGCCAGCAGTATAGCGGGACCCAATGAGCAGTTCTTC
CASSIAGPNEQFF
>TRBV30|TRBJ2-7|.|.
TGTGCCGCGGGTGGGGGTCGCTACGAGCAGTACTTC
CAAGGGRYEQYF
>TRBV10-3|TRBJ2-7|.|.
TGTGCCATCAGTAGACGGACTCGGGACGAGCAGTACTTC
CAISRRTRDEQYF
>TRBV27|TRBJ1-5|.|.
TGTGCCAGCGGCCCGGGGCAAAGCAATCAGCCCCAGCATTTT
CASGPGQSNQPQHF
>TRBV30|TRBJ2-7|TRBD1|.
TGTGCCTGGAATTCGGCCTTGGACAGGGGAACCTACGAGCAGTACTTC
CAWNSALDRGTYEQYF
>TRBV5-6|TRBJ1-1|.|.
TGTGCCAGCAGCTTGGGGGTTCGGGTTGAAGCTTTCTTT
CASSLGVRVEAFF
>TRBV10-1|TRBJ2-1|TRBD1|.
TGCGCCAGCAGTGGAGGACAGGGCCATGAGCAGTTCTTC
CASSGGQGHEQFF
>TRBV21-1|TRBJ2-1|.|once
TGTGCCAGCAGCCAAAACAGGGGGTCCTACAATGAGCAGTTCTTC
CASSQNRGSYNEQFF
>TRBV28|TRBJ2-2|.|.
TGTGCCAGCAGTCAACAGGTGGCCGGGGGGCTGTTTTTT
CASSQQVAGGLFF
>TRBV25-1|TRBJ2-1|.|.
TGTGCCAGCAGTGACCAGCCAAGCAAGAATGAGCAGTTCTTC
CASSDQPSKNEQFF
>TRBV30|TRBJ2-7|TRBD2|medium-sized
TGTGCCTGGAAGTGGTCGGGAACCGGGACTAGCGGAACCTACGAGCAGTACTTC
CAWKWSGTGTSGTYEQYF
>TRBV10-3|TRBJ2-7|.|.
TGTGCCATCAGTGAGCAGGGGCGTACTAACTCCTACGAGCAGTACTTC
CAISEQGRTNSYEQYF
>TRBV19|TRBJ2-1|TRBD2|.
TGTGCCAGTGAAGTAGCGGGAGGCCGCGATGAGCAGTTCTTC
CASEVAGGRDEQFF
>TRBV7-9|TRBJ1-5|TRBD1|.
TGTGCCAGCAGCTCGACCGACAGGGGGAATCAGCCCCAGCATTTT
CASSSTDRGNQPQHF
>TRBV6-6|TRBJ2-1|TRBD2|.
TGTGCCAGCACCCAGGGACTAGCGGAGTACAATGAGCAGTTCTTC
CASTQGLAEYNEQFF
>TRBV7-2|TRBJ2-1|.|.
TGTGCCAGCAGCTTACGGGTGTCCTACAATGAGCAGTTCTTC
CASSLRVSYNEQFF
>TRBV7-2|TRBJ2-3|.|.
TGTGCCAGCAGCTTACTAGCGGATACGCAGTATTTT
CASSLLADTQYF
>TRBV9|TRBJ2-1|TRBD2|.
TGTGCCAGCAGCGTAGAAGGCGGGAGGTACAATGAGCAGTTCTTC
CASSVEGGRYNEQFF
>TRBV11-2|TRBJ1-1|TRBD1|.
TGTGCCAGCAGCTTGGACAGGGTGAACACTGAAGCTTTCTTT
CASSLDRVNTEAFF
>TRBV5-1|TRBJ2-7|TRBD2|.
TGCGCCAGCAGCGGCGGACTAGCGGGAGCGCCTGAGCAGTACTTC
CASSGGLAGAPEQYF
>TRBV27|TRBJ2-7|.|.
TGTGCCAGCAGTCCTTCAAGCTCCTACGAGCAGTACTTC
CASSPSSSYEQYF
>TRBV2|TRBJ2-2|.|.
TGTGCCAGCAGTCGGGACACCGGGGAGCTGTTTTTT
CASSRDTGELFF
>TRBV5-3|TRBJ2-1|.|.
TGTGCCAGAAGCCCAACTTGCGGGTTCTACAATGAGCAGTTCTTC
CARSPTCGFYNEQFF
>TRBV10-3|TRBJ2-3|TRBD2|.
TGTGCCATCAGTGCGGGGGGGCCAGATACGCAGTATTTT
CAISAGGPDTQYF
>TRBV15|TRBJ1-2|.|few
TGTGCCACCAGCAGAGGCCCGGGACAACAAACTGGCTACACCTTC
CATSRGPGQQTGYTF
>TRBV30|TRBJ2-1|TRBD2|.
TGTGCCTGGAGTCGACTAGCGGGAGTTTCGGTTGAGCAGTTCTTC
CAWSRLAGVSVEQFF
>TRBV25-1|TRBJ2-1|TRBD2|once
TGTGCCAGCAGTGACCCGAGGTCTAGCGGGAGTAGGAATGAGCAGTTCTTC
CASSDPRSSGSRNEQFF
>TRBV27|TRBJ1-5|.|.
TGTGCCAGCAGTCCGTACCTCAGGGACAATCAGCCCCAGCATTTT
CASSPYLRDNQPQHF
>TRBV7-8|TRBJ2-5|.|.
TGTGCCAGCAGCTTAGAAGTTATGGTGGAGTGGGAGACCCAGTACTTC
CASSLEVMVEWETQYF
>TRBV7-6|TRBJ2-1|TRBD1|hyperexpanded
TGTGCCAGCAGCACATCACAGGGGAGTGAGCAGTTCTTC
CASSTSQGSEQFF
>TRBV9|TRBJ2-1|TRBD2|.
TGTGCCAGCAGTGTCCAAGGGGGGGCTAGCGGGAGCCCCCAATATGGTGAGCAGTTCTTC
CASSVQGGASGSPQYGEQFF
>TRBV19|TRBJ1-2|TRBD1|hyperexpanded
TGTGCCAGTAGAACGACAGGGTACTATGGCTACACCTTC
CASRTTGYYGYTF
>TRBV27|TRBJ2-7|TRBD1|.
TGTGCCAGCAGTTTTCGGACAGGGGGCTCCGAGCAGTACTTC
CASSFRTGGSEQYF
>TRBV2|TRBJ2-1|.|few
TGTGCCAGCCGTCCGGGGTACAATGAGCAGTTCTTC
CASRPGYNEQFF
>TRBV4-3|TRBJ2-3|.|once
TGCGCCAGCAGCCAAACGGGAGACGCAGATACGCAGTATTTT
CASSQTGDADTQYF
>TRBV28|TRBJ2-1|.|once
TGTGCCAGCAGTACGCCAGGGTCTAGCGAGCAGTTCTTC
CASSTPGSSEQFF
>TRBV6-1|TRBJ2-7|.|.
TGTGCCAGCAGTGAATTCGACAGGTCCTACGAGCAGTACTTC
CASSEFDRSYEQYF
>TRBV7-2|TRBJ1-1|.|.
TGTGCCAGCAGCTTAGCGGCCAAGGGGGTCACTGAAGCTTTCTTT
CASSLAAKGVTEAFF
>TRBV4-2|TRBJ2-5|.|.
TGTGCCAGCAGCCAAGATCCGGTCGGAAACAGGGGGGGCCAGGAGACCCAGTACTTC
CASSQDPVGNRGGQETQYF